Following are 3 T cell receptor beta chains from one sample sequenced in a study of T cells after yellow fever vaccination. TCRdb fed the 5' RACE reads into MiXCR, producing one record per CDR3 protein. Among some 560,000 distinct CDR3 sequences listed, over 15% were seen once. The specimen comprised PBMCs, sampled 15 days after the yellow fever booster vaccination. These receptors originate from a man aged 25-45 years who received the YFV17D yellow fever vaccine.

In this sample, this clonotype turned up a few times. The chain's CDR3 is CASSPTWGGELFF. The CDR3 DNA reads as TGTGCCAGCAGCCCGACCTGGGGCGGGGAGCTGTTTTTT. The chain employs TRBV6-1 and TRBJ2-2, with unresolved D. CDR1 MNHNS and CDR2 SASEGT come from the germline V gene. The CDR3 has 13 amino acids. V lost 6 bases and J 7 bases, leaving 12 bases between the germline ends.

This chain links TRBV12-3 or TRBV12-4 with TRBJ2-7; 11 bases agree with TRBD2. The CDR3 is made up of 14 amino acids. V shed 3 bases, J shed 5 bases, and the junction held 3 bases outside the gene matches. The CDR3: CASSFASGGHEQYF. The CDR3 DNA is TGTGCCAGCAGTTTCGCTAGCGGGGGGCACGAGCAGTACTTC.

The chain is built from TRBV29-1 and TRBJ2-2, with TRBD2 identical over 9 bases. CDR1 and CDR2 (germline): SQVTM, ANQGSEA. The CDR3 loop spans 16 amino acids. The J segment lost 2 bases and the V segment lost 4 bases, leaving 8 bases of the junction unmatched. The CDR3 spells CSVGGTSSLNTGELFF. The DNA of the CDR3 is TGCAGCGTTGGAGGGACTAGCTCTCTTAACACCGGGGAGCTGTTTTTT.